Included here is one T cell receptor (beta chain) sequence, with context. Its specificity is not known. This CDR3 contains 17 residues. Germline V gene sequence: CDR1 SEHNR, CDR2 FQNEAQ (reference sequence). The ends were cut back, 3 bases at V and 5 bases at J, with 21 bases in the middle. Time point denoted: baseline pretreatment blood. Sample treatment: 15 Gy SBRT to primary tumor, nephrectomy 4 weeks later. This renal cell carcinoma was of the clear cell type. The data belong to a study of radiation and T cells in renal cell carcinoma. Study-level background: Nephrectomy followed 15 Gy stereotactic body radiation by 4 weeks. Regarding the study as a whole: Without pretreatment biopsies, baseline tumor clonotype presence was undetermined. In blood, top tumor clones expanded by 2 weeks, shrinking by 4.

Using immunoSEQ multiplex PCR, the repertoire was profiled, and TCRdb retains in-frame clones only, with some absent. The data contain about 130,000 clones, roughly 85% of them singletons. This receptor was identified in a woman aged 55-70 years with renal cell carcinoma. This chain links TRBV7-9 with TRBJ2-3; D is perhaps TRBD2 (7 bases). Source: blood, taken from a patient whose treatment included radiotherapy and nephrectomy. The CDR3 region is CASSFRDTGGNRDTQYF. The DNA of the CDR3 is TGTGCCAGCAGCTTCCGGGACACCGGGGGGAATAGAGATACGCAGTATTTT.